This TCR beta chain was found in a study of T cells in Graves' hyperthyroidism and ophthalmopathy. General study points: Prediction of ophthalmopathy progression came a median around 6 months pre-onset.

The length of the CDR3 is 17 residues. V lost 1 base to trimming and J lost 1 base; unmatched junction nucleotides: 4. Germline CDR1 reads SNHLY; CDR2 reads FYNNEI. At least ten counts were recorded for this clonotype. The antigen is not known. Authors of the study amplified TCR beta CDR3 regions from RNA transcripts. HTBI primers drove first-round RT-PCR of the TCR CDR3. TCRdb re-derived calls from the multiplex PCR reads in MiXCR, one entry per CDR3 protein. The sample records about 500,000 distinct CDR3 sequences, about a sixth being singletons. The sequenced sample consisted of blood. The TCR originated in a woman under 30 with Graves' hyperthyroidism. V gene TRBV2 combines with J gene TRBJ1-5; 10 bases align to TRBD1. CDR3 amino acids: CASSEETGGLSNQPQHF. In nucleotides, the CDR3 is TGTGCCAGCAGTGAAGAGACAGGGGGCCTCAGCAATCAGCCCCAGCATTTT.